These T cell receptor beta chains were read from a single sample in a study of blood T cell repertoires in COVID-19. The assay was immunoSEQ multiplex PCR, and TCRdb's table has in-frame clones only and misses some. The table includes roughly 67,000 clones, about 93% detected once. The specimen was peripheral blood. The receptors come from a man between 65 and 85 years old with active COVID-19. The CDR3 runs from the conserved cysteine through the conserved F or W. The D gene is left open where the match is weak.

J gene: TRBJ2-3
V gene: TRBV18
D gene: TRBD2
CDR3 protein: CASSPPASGDTQYF

J gene: TRBJ2-5
V gene: TRBV7-2
D gene: NA
CDR3 protein: CASSLQRGKETQYF

J gene: TRBJ2-5
V gene: TRBV6-2/TRBV6-3
D gene: NA
CDR3 protein: CASSYSRGRGTQYF

J gene: TRBJ1-1
V gene: TRBV3-1/TRBV3-2
D gene: NA
CDR3 protein: CASSPKIRAEAFF

J gene: TRBJ2-7
V gene: TRBV7-6
D gene: NA
CDR3 protein: CASSLAGDTYYEQYF

J gene: TRBJ1-3
V gene: TRBV5-5
D gene: TRBD1
CDR3 protein: CASSPGTGVVDTIYF

J gene: TRBJ2-1
V gene: TRBV27
D gene: NA
CDR3 protein: CASSSRGQFRQFF

J gene: TRBJ1-1
V gene: TRBV19
D gene: TRBD1
CDR3 protein: CASSMRTGGNTEAFF

J gene: TRBJ2-7
V gene: TRBV11-3
D gene: TRBD2
CDR3 protein: CASSPRSGGPSYEQYF

J gene: TRBJ1-2
V gene: TRBV27
D gene: TRBD1
CDR3 protein: CASSSSPDRRYGYTF

J gene: TRBJ1-1
V gene: TRBV11-2
D gene: TRBD1
CDR3 protein: CASSLYRGNTEAFF

J gene: TRBJ1-5
V gene: TRBV18
D gene: NA
CDR3 protein: CASSNGWSNQPQHF

J gene: TRBJ2-3
V gene: TRBV7-2
D gene: TRBD2
CDR3 protein: CASSVSGGADADTQYF

J gene: TRBJ2-2
V gene: TRBV12-5
D gene: TRBD1
CDR3 protein: CASGLGTGTGTTGELFF

J gene: TRBJ1-5
V gene: TRBV18
D gene: NA
CDR3 protein: CASSREGRVPQHF

J gene: TRBJ1-5
V gene: TRBV18
D gene: TRBD1
CDR3 protein: CASSPPGTANADQPQHF

J gene: TRBJ2-5
V gene: TRBV4-3
D gene: TRBD2
CDR3 protein: CASSHMSGGVAGTQYF

J gene: TRBJ1-2
V gene: TRBV7-9
D gene: TRBD1
CDR3 protein: CASSPWTGENYGYTF

J gene: TRBJ2-1
V gene: TRBV7-2
D gene: TRBD2
CDR3 protein: CASSTTSGPLTGQFF

J gene: TRBJ2-1
V gene: TRBV25-1
D gene: TRBD1
CDR3 protein: CASSETGGSYNEQFF

J gene: TRBJ2-1
V gene: TRBV10-3
D gene: NA
CDR3 protein: CAISGSGNEQFF

J gene: TRBJ2-3
V gene: TRBV28
D gene: TRBD1
CDR3 protein: CASSLGTGDRTDTQYF

J gene: TRBJ2-7
V gene: TRBV7-8
D gene: NA
CDR3 protein: CASSLATYYEQYF

J gene: TRBJ1-1
V gene: TRBV19
D gene: TRBD1
CDR3 protein: CASSISGQGRNTEAFF

J gene: TRBJ2-1
V gene: TRBV7-2
D gene: TRBD1
CDR3 protein: CASSYPGQGYNEQFF

J gene: TRBJ1-4
V gene: TRBV5-1
D gene: TRBD1
CDR3 protein: CASSLQGAGEKLFF

J gene: TRBJ2-1
V gene: TRBV4-3
D gene: TRBD2
CDR3 protein: CASSPGGLAGGNEQFF

J gene: TRBJ2-1
V gene: TRBV15
D gene: NA
CDR3 protein: CATSRDDGRSPGGSYNEQFF

J gene: TRBJ2-3
V gene: TRBV3-1/TRBV3-2
D gene: TRBD2
CDR3 protein: CASSQNPGGADTQYF